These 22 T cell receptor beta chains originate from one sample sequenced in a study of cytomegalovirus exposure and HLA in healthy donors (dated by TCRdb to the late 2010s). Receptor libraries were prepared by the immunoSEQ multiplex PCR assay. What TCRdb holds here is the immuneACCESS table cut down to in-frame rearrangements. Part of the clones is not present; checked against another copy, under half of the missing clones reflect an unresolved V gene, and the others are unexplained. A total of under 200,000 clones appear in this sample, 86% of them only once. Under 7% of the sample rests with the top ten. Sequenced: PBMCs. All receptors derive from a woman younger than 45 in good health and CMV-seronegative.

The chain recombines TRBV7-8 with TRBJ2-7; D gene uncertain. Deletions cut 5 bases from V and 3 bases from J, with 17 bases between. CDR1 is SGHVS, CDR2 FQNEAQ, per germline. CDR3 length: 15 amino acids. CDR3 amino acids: CASSAGAKGDYEQYF. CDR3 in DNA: TGTGCCAGCAGCGCAGGCGCCAAGGGCGACTACGAGCAGTACTTC.

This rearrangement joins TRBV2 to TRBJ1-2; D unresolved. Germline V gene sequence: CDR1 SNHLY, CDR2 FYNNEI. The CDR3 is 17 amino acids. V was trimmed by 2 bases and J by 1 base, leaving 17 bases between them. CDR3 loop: CASSESPTEDFNYGYTF. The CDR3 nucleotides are TGTGCCAGCAGTGAAAGCCCGACGGAAGATTTTAACTATGGCTACACCTTC.

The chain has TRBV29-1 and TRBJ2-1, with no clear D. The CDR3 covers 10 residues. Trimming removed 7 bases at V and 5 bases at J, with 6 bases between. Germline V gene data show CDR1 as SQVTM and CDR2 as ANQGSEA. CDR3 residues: CSGADNEQFF. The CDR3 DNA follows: TGCAGCGGGGCCGACAATGAGCAGTTCTTC.

The CDR3 nucleotides are TGTGCCAGTAGTATAACCGGGTCTAGGCAGCCCCAGCATTTT. Protein: CASSITGSRQPQHF. The V gene is TRBV19, the J gene TRBJ1-5; D ambiguous. CDR3 length equals 14 residues. The V end lost 2 bases, the J end lost 7 bases, and 12 bases lay between the germline ends. Germline CDR1 LNHDA, CDR2 SQIVND (reference sequence).

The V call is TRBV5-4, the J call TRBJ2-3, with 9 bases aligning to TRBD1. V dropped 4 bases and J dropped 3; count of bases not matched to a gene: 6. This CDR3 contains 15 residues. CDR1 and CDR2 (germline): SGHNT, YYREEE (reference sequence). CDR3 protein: CASSPGQGRTDTQYF. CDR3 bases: TGTGCCAGCAGCCCGGGACAGGGCCGTACAGATACGCAGTATTTT.

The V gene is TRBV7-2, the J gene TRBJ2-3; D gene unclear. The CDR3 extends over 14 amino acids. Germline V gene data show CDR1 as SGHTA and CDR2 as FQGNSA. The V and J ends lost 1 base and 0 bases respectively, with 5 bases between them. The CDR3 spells CASSLGISTDTQYF. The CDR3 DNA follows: TGTGCCAGCAGCTTAGGAATTAGCACAGATACGCAGTATTTT.

The CDR3 is CASSLGWQSSYEQYF. The CDR3 DNA is TGTGCCAGCAGCTTGGGGTGGCAGTCATCCTACGAGCAGTACTTC. The chain has TRBV5-4 and TRBJ2-7; D uncertain. This CDR3 contains 15 residues. Germline V gives CDR1 SGHNT, CDR2 YYREEE (reference sequence). V was shortened by 0 bases and J by 1 base, with 11 bases between the two germline ends.

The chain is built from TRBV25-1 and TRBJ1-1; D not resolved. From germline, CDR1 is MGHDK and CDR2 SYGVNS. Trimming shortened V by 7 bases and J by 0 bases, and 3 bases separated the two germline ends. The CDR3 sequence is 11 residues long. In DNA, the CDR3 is TGTGCCAGCATCATGAACACTGAAGCTTTCTTT. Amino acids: CASIMNTEAFF.

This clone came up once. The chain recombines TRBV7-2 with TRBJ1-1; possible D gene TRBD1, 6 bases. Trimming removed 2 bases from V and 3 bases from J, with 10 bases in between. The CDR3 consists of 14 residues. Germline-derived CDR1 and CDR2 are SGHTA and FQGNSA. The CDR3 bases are TGTGCCAGCAGCTTACTGGACAGAGACACTGAAGCTTTCTTT. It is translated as CASSLLDRDTEAFF.

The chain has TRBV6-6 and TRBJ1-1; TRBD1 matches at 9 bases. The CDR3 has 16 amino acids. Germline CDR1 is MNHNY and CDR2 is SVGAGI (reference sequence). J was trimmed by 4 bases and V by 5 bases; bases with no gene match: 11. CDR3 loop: CASSPTKQGAFTEAFF. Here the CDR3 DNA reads TGTGCCAGCAGTCCAACCAAACAGGGGGCATTCACTGAAGCTTTCTTT.

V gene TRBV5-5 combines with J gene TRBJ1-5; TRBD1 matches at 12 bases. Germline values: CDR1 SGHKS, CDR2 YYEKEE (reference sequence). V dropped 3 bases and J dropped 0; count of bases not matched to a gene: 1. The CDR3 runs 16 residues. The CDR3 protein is CASSSGQGASNQPQHF. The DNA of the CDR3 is TGTGCCAGCAGCTCGGGACAGGGGGCTAGCAATCAGCCCCAGCATTTT.

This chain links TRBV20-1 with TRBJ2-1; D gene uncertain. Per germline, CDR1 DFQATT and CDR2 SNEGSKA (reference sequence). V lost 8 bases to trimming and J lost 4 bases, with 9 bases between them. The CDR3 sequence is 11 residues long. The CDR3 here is CSSTNYNEQFF. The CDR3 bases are TGCAGTTCAACTAATTACAATGAGCAGTTCTTC.

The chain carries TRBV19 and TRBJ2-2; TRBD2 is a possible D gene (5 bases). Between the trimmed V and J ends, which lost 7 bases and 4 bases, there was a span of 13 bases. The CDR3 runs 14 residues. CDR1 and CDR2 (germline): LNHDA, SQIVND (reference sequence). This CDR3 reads CASIKNEGTGELFF. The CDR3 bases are TGTGCCAGTATCAAGAACGAGGGCACCGGGGAGCTGTTTTTT.

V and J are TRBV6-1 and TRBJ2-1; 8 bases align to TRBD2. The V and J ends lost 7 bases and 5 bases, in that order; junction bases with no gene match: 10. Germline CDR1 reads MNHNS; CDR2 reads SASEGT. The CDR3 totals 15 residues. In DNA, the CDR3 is TGTGCCAGCACCCGAGCGGGAGCTAGTGACAATGAGCAGTTCTTC. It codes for CASTRAGASDNEQFF.

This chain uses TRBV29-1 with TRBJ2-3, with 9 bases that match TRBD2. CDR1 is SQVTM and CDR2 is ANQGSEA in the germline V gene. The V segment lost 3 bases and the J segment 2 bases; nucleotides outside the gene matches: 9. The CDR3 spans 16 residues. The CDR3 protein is CSVDRLAGSNTDTQYF. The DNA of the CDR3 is TGCAGCGTTGACCGGCTAGCGGGATCCAACACAGATACGCAGTATTTT.

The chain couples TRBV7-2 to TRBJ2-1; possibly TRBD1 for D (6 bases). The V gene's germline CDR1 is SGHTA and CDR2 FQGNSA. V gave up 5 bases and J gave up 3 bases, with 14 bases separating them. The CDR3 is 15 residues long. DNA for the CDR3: TGTGCCAGCAGCCCTCCCGGGACAAACTACAATGAGCAGTTCTTC. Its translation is CASSPPGTNYNEQFF.

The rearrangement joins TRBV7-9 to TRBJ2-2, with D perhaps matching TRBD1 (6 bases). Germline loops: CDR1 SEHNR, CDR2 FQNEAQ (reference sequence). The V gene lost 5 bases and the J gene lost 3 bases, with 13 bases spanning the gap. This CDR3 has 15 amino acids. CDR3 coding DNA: TGTGCCAGCAGCCTACGGGACATGTACACCGGGGAGCTGTTTTTT. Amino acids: CASSLRDMYTGELFF.

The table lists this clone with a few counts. The CDR3 loop reads CASSQDIGGGYGYTF. As DNA, the CDR3 is TGCGCCAGCAGCCAAGATATAGGCGGGGGCTATGGCTACACCTTC. The V gene is TRBV4-3, the J gene TRBJ1-2; a possible D gene is TRBD1 (5 bases). The CDR3 runs to 15 residues. CDR1 and CDR2 (germline): LGHNA, YSLEER. V lost 0 bases, J lost 4 bases, and 12 bases lay in between.

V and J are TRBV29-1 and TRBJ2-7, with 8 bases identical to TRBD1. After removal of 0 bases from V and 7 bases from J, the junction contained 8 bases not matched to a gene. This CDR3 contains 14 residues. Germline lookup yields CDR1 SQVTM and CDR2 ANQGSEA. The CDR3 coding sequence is TGCAGCGTTGAAGACCGGGACAGGACTGGTGAGCAGTACTTC. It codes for CSVEDRDRTGEQYF.

The CDR3 spells CASSLVSARSYEQYF. Written as DNA, the CDR3 is TGTGCCAGCAGCTTAGTGTCAGCAAGGTCCTACGAGCAGTACTTC. J is TRBJ2-7 and V is TRBV11-2; D unclear. Germline loops: CDR1 SGHAT, CDR2 FQNNGV. Trimming took 1 base from V and 1 from J, leaving 11 bases between them. The CDR3 is 15 amino acids. The full variable domain, in which reference TRBV11-2 and TRBJ2-7 provide the parts outside the CDR3, is EAGVAQSPRYKIIEKRQSVAFWCNPISGHATLYWYQQILGQGPKLLIQFQNNGVVDDSQLPKDRFSAERLKGVDSTLKIQPAKLEDSAVYLCASSLVSARSYEQYFGPGTRLTVT.

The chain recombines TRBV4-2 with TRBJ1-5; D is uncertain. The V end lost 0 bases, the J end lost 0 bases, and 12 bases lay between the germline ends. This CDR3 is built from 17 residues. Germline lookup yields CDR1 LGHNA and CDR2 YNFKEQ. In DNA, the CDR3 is TGTGCCAGCAGCCAAGATCTATGGGAGGATAGCAATCAGCCCCAGCATTTT. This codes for CASSQDLWEDSNQPQHF.

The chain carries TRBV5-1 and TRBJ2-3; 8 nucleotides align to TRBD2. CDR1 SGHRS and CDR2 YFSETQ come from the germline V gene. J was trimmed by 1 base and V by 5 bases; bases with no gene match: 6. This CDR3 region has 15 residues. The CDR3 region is CASRQSGGGTDTQYF. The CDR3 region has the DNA TGCGCCAGCAGACAGAGCGGGGGAGGCACAGATACGCAGTATTTT.